The TCR beta chain described here comes from a study of blood T cell repertoires in COVID-19. Turning to the study itself: Material from acute and convalescent COVID-19 was sourced from the United States, Italy and Spain. The cDNA or gDNA used as material had been derived from T cells, B-cell-depleted T cells, or PBMCs.

Germline CDR1 reads SGDLS; CDR2 reads YYNGEE. V dropped 3 bases and J dropped 8; count of bases not matched to a gene: 13. The CDR3 runs 15 residues. TCRdb's copy holds only in-frame clones and misses some; the assay was immunoSEQ multiplex PCR. Altogether about 170,000 clones are present, 70% to 90% being singletons, with the ten largest covering about 7%. The sample was peripheral blood. This sequence joins TRBV9 and TRBJ1-2; TRBD1 matches 7 bases. This receptor was identified in a woman older than 75 in a cohort sampled during active or convalescent COVID-19. CDR3 DNA sequence: TGTGCCAGCAGCGCCTACAGGACAGGTCCGGGAGGCTACACCTTC. Translation gives CASSAYRTGPGGYTF.